Each of the 20 T cell receptor beta chains below was sequenced from the same sample in a study of T cell responses to AZD1222 COVID-19 vaccine. Here immunoSEQ multiplex PCR was the method, and the copy in TCRdb shows in-frame clones only, minus some. The sample has roughly 110,000 clones; around nine tenths are singletons. The sample consisted of peripheral blood, taken on day 0 of AZD1222 vaccination. The receptors shown here come from an adult in good health.

The CDR3 bases are TGTGCCAGCAGCCAAATGATAGGGGCCTACAATGAGCAGTTCTTC. Protein sequence: CASSQMIGAYNEQFF. The chain couples TRBV9 to TRBJ2-1, with a weak D call TRBD1 (5 bases). The CDR3 length is 15 residues. Germline V gene lookup returns CDR1 SGDLS and CDR2 YYNGEE. V lost 4 bases, J lost 2 bases, and 13 bases lay in between.

V is TRBV5-4 and J is TRBJ2-3, with 8 bases fitting TRBD2. In germline, CDR1 is SGHNT, CDR2 YYREEE (reference sequence). This CDR3 comprises 14 residues. With 4 bases clipped from V and 6 bases from J, the junction kept 7 bases outside the gene matches. CDR3 amino acids: CASSHRERGDTQYF. The CDR3 DNA reads as TGTGCCAGCAGCCACCGAGAGCGGGGGGATACGCAGTATTTT.

The rearrangement links TRBV27 to TRBJ2-1; possible D gene TRBD2, 6 bases. The CDR3 runs 14 residues. Trimming took off 8 bases at V and 0 bases at J, with 11 bases between the two ends. Per the germline V gene, CDR1 is MNHEY and CDR2 is SMNVEV (reference sequence). The CDR3 loop is CASSRGSSYNEQFF. The CDR3 region has the DNA TGTGCCAGCTCCCGGGGGAGCTCCTACAATGAGCAGTTCTTC.

This clone has just one count. The J gene is TRBJ2-7, the V gene TRBV10-3; D is tentatively TRBD1 or TRBD2 (5 bases each). The CDR3 totals 14 residues. CDR1 ENHRY and CDR2 SYGVKD come from the germline V gene. Between the trimmed V and J ends, which lost 6 bases and 0 bases, there was a span of 12 bases. CDR3 nucleotides: TGTGCCATCAGGGGGGACCAAGGCTCCTACGAGCAGTACTTC. Residues: CAIRGDQGSYEQYF.

The sample holds a few counts of this clone. The gene calls are TRBV7-3 and TRBJ2-6; D uncertain. The CDR3 is made up of 15 amino acids. Germline V gene data show CDR1 as SGHTA and CDR2 as FQGTGA. Deletions cut 4 bases from V and 2 bases from J, with 9 bases between. The CDR3 nucleotides read TGTGCCAGCAGCTCCAGTTACCCTGGGGCCAACGTCCTGACTTTC. Its protein is CASSSSYPGANVLTF.

V gene TRBV20-1 combines with J gene TRBJ2-3; TRBD2 is a possible D gene (5 bases). This CDR3 has 11 residues. Germline V gives CDR1 DFQATT, CDR2 SNEGSKA (reference sequence). With 6 bases removed from V and 5 bases from J, the gap between germline ends came to 9 bases. CDR3 amino acids: CSANGVDTQYF. The CDR3 DNA reads TGCAGTGCCAACGGGGTAGATACGCAGTATTTT.

This chain links TRBV6-5 with TRBJ1-1; D is unclear. The CDR3 has 14 residues. Per germline, CDR1 MNHEY and CDR2 SVGAGI. Trimming stripped 5 bases from V and 6 bases from J, with 16 bases between. The CDR3 sequence: CASSPPRNQAEAFF. In nucleotides, the CDR3 is TGTGCCAGCAGTCCCCCCCGCAACCAAGCTGAAGCTTTCTTT.

This clone was counted once. The chain carries TRBV7-3 and TRBJ1-1, with unresolved D. Trimming stripped 1 base from V and 1 base from J, with 10 bases between. The CDR3 contains 15 residues. CDR1 and CDR2 (germline): SGHTA, FQGTGA. CDR3: CASSLIGGGNTEAFF. DNA of the CDR3: TGTGCCAGCAGCTTAATTGGCGGTGGGAACACTGAAGCTTTCTTT.

J is TRBJ2-3 and V is TRBV7-9; TRBD2 matches at 13 bases. Per germline, CDR1 SEHNR and CDR2 FQNEAQ (reference sequence). This CDR3 is built from 15 residues. Germline trimming cut 4 bases from V and 6 bases from J; bases unmatched to any gene: 4. The CDR3 sequence is CASSSLLAGGDTQYF. CDR3 coding DNA: TGTGCCAGCAGCTCCCTACTAGCGGGGGGGGATACGCAGTATTTT.

The chain links TRBV25-1 to TRBJ2-1; D is unresolved. Germline CDR1 is MGHDK and CDR2 is SYGVNS. The CDR3 extends over 13 amino acids. V gave up 2 bases and J gave up 3 bases, with 5 bases separating them. The CDR3 bases are TGTGCCAGCAGTGAAACTAACTACAATGAGCAGTTCTTC. Translation gives CASSETNYNEQFF.

The chain couples TRBV9 to TRBJ2-1, with 12 bases fitting TRBD1. Looked up from germline, CDR1 is SGDLS and CDR2 is YYNGEE. J lost 7 bases, V lost 4 bases, and 6 bases had no gene match. The CDR3 length is 15 residues. This CDR3 is CASSPRDRGLNEQFF. The CDR3 region has the DNA TGTGCCAGCAGCCCCAGGGACAGGGGGCTTAATGAGCAGTTCTTC.

The J gene is TRBJ1-4, the V gene TRBV19; 7 bases agree with TRBD1. Looked up from germline, CDR1 is LNHDA and CDR2 is SQIVND (reference sequence). V shed 5 bases, J shed 4 bases, and the junction held 7 bases outside the gene matches. The CDR3 is 15 amino acids. The CDR3 DNA is TGTGCCAGTAGTCCTGGACAGGCTAATAATGAAAAACTGTTTTTT. This encodes CASSPGQANNEKLFF.

The chain combines TRBV4-3 with TRBJ1-5; D ambiguous. This CDR3 has 14 amino acids. The V end was cut by 1 base, the J end by 0 bases, with 4 bases between. Germline CDR1 and CDR2: LGHNA and YSLEER. For the CDR3, the DNA is TGCGCCAGCAGCCAAGGCGTTAGCAATCAGCCCCAGCATTTT. This sequence encodes CASSQGVSNQPQHF.

Only a few counts were recorded for this clone. This chain links TRBV28 with TRBJ2-1, with 8 bases lining up with TRBD2. The CDR3 has 18 amino acids. CDR1 is MDHEN, CDR2 SYDVKM, per germline. With 4 bases clipped from V and 0 bases from J, the junction kept 11 bases outside the gene matches. The CDR3 sequence is CASSSGLVAKISYNEQFF. The CDR3 nucleotides are TGTGCCAGCAGTTCGGGACTAGTGGCCAAGATCTCCTACAATGAGCAGTTCTTC.

The rearrangement joins TRBV5-4 to TRBJ2-3; 9 nucleotides agree with TRBD2. This CDR3 is built from 15 residues. The V gene's germline CDR1 is SGHNT and CDR2 YYREEE (reference sequence). The junction had 12 bases not matched to a gene; V was cut back by 6 bases and J by 7 bases. CDR3 residues: CASTSMISGGNTQYF. The CDR3 DNA sequence: TGTGCCAGCACCTCAATGATTAGCGGGGGTAATACGCAGTATTTT.

V is TRBV29-1 and J is TRBJ2-7; 9 positions match TRBD2. Trimming removed 0 bases from V and 7 bases from J; junction bases left unmatched: 10. The germline gives CDR1 SQVTM, CDR2 ANQGSEA. This CDR3 is 15 amino acids long. The DNA for the CDR3 is TGCAGCGTTGAAGATAGCCTAGCGGGAATTTTTGAGCAGTACTTC. This gives the protein CSVEDSLAGIFEQYF.

The chain recombines TRBV6-5 with TRBJ2-7; D is tentatively TRBD1 or TRBD2 (5 bases each). V lost 6 bases and J 8 bases, leaving 23 bases between the germline ends. CDR3 length: 15 residues. Germline V gene data show CDR1 as MNHEY and CDR2 as SVGAGI. CDR3 sequence: CASRQDPGPSFQQYF. The CDR3 DNA is TGTGCCAGCAGACAGGATCCGGGACCTAGCTTCCAGCAGTACTTC.

This clone was found a few times. The chain joins TRBV2 to TRBJ1-4, with D unresolved. CDR1 SNHLY and CDR2 FYNNEI come from the germline V gene. The germline V and J ends were trimmed by 7 bases and 0 bases, with 9 bases remaining between them. The CDR3 consists of 14 residues. CDR3 nucleotide sequence: TGTGCCAGCACATTCGGGGCAACTAATGAAAAACTGTTTTTT. The encoded protein is CASTFGATNEKLFF.

V and J are TRBV2 and TRBJ2-3; D is possibly TRBD1 (6 bases). CDR1 and CDR2 (germline): SNHLY, FYNNEI. This CDR3 is built from 13 residues. The V end was cut by 2 bases, the J end by 7 bases, with 10 bases between. The CDR3 nucleotides read TGTGCCAGCAGTGAAACAGGGTTGAATACGCAGTATTTT. It translates to CASSETGLNTQYF.

Turning to this clone: This sample includes further DNA sequences coding for the same CDR3. The gene calls are TRBV5-1 and TRBJ1-3; D gene uncertain. CDR1 SGHRS and CDR2 YFSETQ come from the germline V gene. This CDR3 is built from 14 residues. V dropped 4 bases and J dropped 0 bases, with 8 bases sitting between them. CDR3 sequence: CASSLDLSGNTIYF. The DNA of the CDR3 is TGCGCCAGCAGCCTGGACCTCTCTGGAAACACCATATATTTT.